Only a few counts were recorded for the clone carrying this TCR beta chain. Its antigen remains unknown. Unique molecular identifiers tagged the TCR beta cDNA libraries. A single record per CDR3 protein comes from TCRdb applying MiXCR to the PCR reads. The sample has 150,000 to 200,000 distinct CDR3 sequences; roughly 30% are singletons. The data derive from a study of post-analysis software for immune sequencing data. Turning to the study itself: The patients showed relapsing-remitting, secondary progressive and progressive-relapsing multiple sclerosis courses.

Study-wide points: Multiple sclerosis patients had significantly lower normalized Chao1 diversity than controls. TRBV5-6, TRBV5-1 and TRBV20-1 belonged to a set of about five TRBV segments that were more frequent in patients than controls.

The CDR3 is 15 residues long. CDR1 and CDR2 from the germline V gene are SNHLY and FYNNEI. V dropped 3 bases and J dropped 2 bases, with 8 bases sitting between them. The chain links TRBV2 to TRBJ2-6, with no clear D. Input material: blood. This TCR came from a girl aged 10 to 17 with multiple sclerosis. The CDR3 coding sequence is TGTGCCAGCAGTGAGAGCCGTGCTGGGGCCAACGTCCTGACTTTC. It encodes CASSESRAGANVLTF.